The following is a TCR beta chain sequence with its context. Its target antigen remains unknown. No clone much larger than this one lies a single base away; base qualities are absent. After removal of 5 bases from V and 6 bases from J, the junction retains 10 bases not matched to a gene. The CDR3, cysteine through phenylalanine, is 15 amino acids long. CDR3 DNA is the only sequence kept; it has 45 bases, read in frame from the first base. Based on the germline V gene, the CDR1 and CDR2 sequences are SGHAT and FQNNGV. This sample was taken from a study of cytomegalovirus exposure and HLA in healthy donors (dated 2017 in TCRdb). For the study in its entirety: According to an earlier analysis of several hundred of the donors, 150 million to 200 million T cells yielded 95 million to 140 million unique TCR beta sequences and 276 Gb of sequence data. The study profiled the T cell repertoires of some 610 subjects by immunosequencing and related them to cytomegalovirus serostatus. A later genetic analysis used genome-wide SNP genotypes for about three fifths of the 666 donors, treating that subset as a discovery cohort. Rather than using new phenotypic data, the later analysis identified candidate immune exposures from TCR beta sequences and from how often those sequences occurred across donors. In an earlier analysis of 587 of the donors, high-throughput TCR beta sequencing was used to judge whether each TCR beta V gene segment behaved as functional or pseudogenic. HLA typing covered class I and class II loci at four-digit resolution. A later analysis re-examined previously published TCR beta repertoires from over 500 donors and added high-resolution HLA genotyping to investigate patterns of TCR occurrence. All discovery cohort repertoires had been generated on a single sequencing platform. The aim of the study was to test whether cataloging public T cell receptors could identify signatures of past pathogen exposure. The number of typed donors differed by locus: about 629-630 for A, B, C, DRB1 and DQB1; approximately 520 for DQA1; approximately 600 for DPA1; and about 470 for DPB1. Donor age, sex, ethnicity and CMV serostatus were compiled alongside the repertoire data. Because of strong linkage in the cohort, five DR-DQ haplotypes were treated as single units for association and clustering. In addition to the first cohort of around 670 subjects, a separate validation cohort of approximately 130 different subjects was used. On average, approximately 250,000 unique TCR beta nucleotide sequences were sequenced per donor among some 420 genotyped donors of the cohort, with 15% to 20% of those sequences being non-productive. Of the 398 genotyped donors, about 84% fell in the genetic ancestry cluster associated with self-reported Caucasian donors. An early release that covered about 600 HLA-typed donors contained about 290 gigabases of sequencing data and about 84 million unique TCR sequences. To predict cytomegalovirus infection status, the study brought together high-throughput TCR immunosequencing, statistical association of individual TCRs with disease status, and machine learning.

Points the paper makes about the study in general: It was suggested by the authors that the approach could potentially be generalized to other disease states and immunological phenotypes. Most TCR sequences were observed very rarely across donors, whereas some public TCRs were present in many individuals. In a later analysis, TCR association rates were found to vary across HLA loci, with the most associated TCRs seen for DRB1 alleles and the fewest for HLA-C alleles. In both the original and validation cohorts, the classifier was reported to diagnose cytomegalovirus status with high specificity and sensitivity. In a later analysis, HLA-associated TCR beta chains showed more clonal expansion and lower generation probabilities than non-associated chains that were equally common. At a false discovery rate of 0.05, a later analysis linked 16,951 TCR beta sequences to specific HLA alleles. In a later analysis, several top co-occurrence clusters were reported to appear linked to parvovirus B19, influenza, CMV and Epstein-Barr virus. In vitro tests confirmed that a few of the cytomegalovirus-associated TCR beta chains recognize cytomegalovirus antigens. A cluster of highly shared sequence variants was judged likely to represent a technical artifact of the sequencing pipeline. Some IMGT-functional V segments, including TRBV6-2 and TRBV6-3, could not be told apart with the 87-base-pair reads, so those segments were excluded. The earlier analysis of 587 of the donors excluded around 17 rarely observed V segments, including chromosome 9 orphons, because counts were too low. In the study, 150 to 200 TCR beta chains were listed as associated with cytomegalovirus. Sequencing depth was assumed to be roughly uniform across donors in the presence/absence analyses, though that assumption may not hold. According to a later genetic analysis, donors in an Asian-associated ancestry cluster had fewer N-insertions in productive TCRs than the approximately 630-donor mean. A later analysis found that most CMV-associated TCR beta chains appeared HLA-restricted, with HLA associations seemingly driven largely by CMV exposure. This cohort had only TCR beta chains sequenced, and the lack of alpha or paired-chain data limited which features could be detected. A further reported finding was that TCR beta sequences accurately predicted the HLA-A and HLA-B alleles for most subjects in the first cohort. Because HLA typing was missing for some donors at each locus, association tests included only the typed subset. When HLA alleles, especially DR and DQ, strongly co-occurred, attributing TCR associations to individual alleles was difficult. The only immune exposure information available for the cohort was CMV serostatus. In an earlier analysis of 587 of the donors, most TCR beta V segments appeared in productive rearrangements about 87% or about 30% of the time, broadly matching IMGT annotations. Linkage disequilibrium might explain the correlated functional status among segregating V segments, but an unknown experimental factor could not be excluded. In a later genetic analysis, a missense DCLRE1C variant was associated with V-gene and J-gene trimming of TCR beta chains, and the association was replicated in an independent cohort.

The library was produced with the immunoSEQ multiplex PCR assay. For the multiplex PCR, a mixture combining 60 forward primers for TCR Vbeta segments and 13 reverse primers for TCR Jbeta segments was used. The CDR3 region of rearranged TCR beta genes was amplified from genomic DNA by a multiplex PCR assay. Amplified TCR beta libraries were sequenced as 87-base-pair reads on the Illumina HiSeq System. Under the source paper's analysis protocol: Across the roughly 600 repertoires, a later analysis counted roughly 77 million unique TCR beta chains, 9.5 million to 13 million of which were shared by at least two donors. Raw reads were error-corrected and collapsed into unique sequences by a nearest-neighbor algorithm in which closely related sequences were merged to remove PCR and sequencing errors. To assign V, D and J gene segments, CDR3 sequences were aligned to IMGT reference sequences. For a sequence to be retained, at least a six-nucleotide match to both a V gene segment and a J gene segment was required. Rearrangements were classified as productive when the CDR3 lacked stop codons and remained in frame with V and J, and all other rearrangements were classified as non-productive. CDR3 was defined according to IMGT convention as the region running from the second conserved V-encoded cysteine to the conserved J-encoded phenylalanine. In an earlier analysis of roughly 580 of the donors, sequences lacking an unambiguous match to a single V gene segment were excluded. An earlier analysis of over 450 of the donors classified V segments as functional when productive rearrangements were above 56.7% and as segregating when the standard deviation between donors was above 5%. A statistical classification framework was built to diagnose cytomegalovirus status from the catalog of TCR beta chain sequences. A later analysis assigned V and J genes by comparing TCR nucleotide sequences with IMGT/GENE-DB human TR gene sequences. In a later analysis, CDR3 sequences and most-parsimonious VDJ recombination scenarios were assigned using the TCRdist pipeline. A later analysis defined each TCR beta chain by its CDR3 amino acid sequence plus V-gene family, and excluded reads lacking a unique V-gene family. To address suspected cross-contamination and a sequencing artifact, a later analysis removed over 500 highly shared, low-generation-probability nucleotide sequences. In a later analysis, a clonal expansion index for each public chain was calculated from normalized within-repertoire ranks of inferred template counts. In a later analysis, generation probabilities were computed with a VDJ recombination model fitted to out-of-frame rearrangements, and the resulting probabilities were checked against IGoR. A later analysis scored TCR-TCR, TCR-HLA and TCR-CMV co-occurrence with hypergeometric tests, applying a repertoire-size bias correction to TCR pairs. In a later analysis, false discovery rates were estimated by permuting HLA or CMV assignments 20 times. In a later analysis, co-occurring TCRs were grouped using DBSCAN, and TCRdist sequence similarity was added for clustering within HLA-allele-positive subsets. Repertoires with fewer than 30,000 or more than 120,000 public chains, plus five repertoires with anomalous nucleotide sharing, were excluded from co-occurrence clustering. TCRdb retrieved this table from immuneACCESS and kept in-frame rearrangements only. Not all clones are present; in checked studies, unresolved V genes account for under half, and no reason is known for the remainder. V and J calls and clone size follow that table, whereas D and trimming were derived from the DNA. Counted in this sample were 140,000 to 150,000 clones; over 60% of them appeared once. The top ten hold 10% to 15% of the sample.

In total, over 600 healthy bone marrow donors made up the cohort. All cohort members were sampled while nominally healthy, although unrecorded immune exposures were likely present. The donor tested CMV seropositive, placing the donor among the approximately 290 seropositive members of the cohort. A peripheral blood sample was provided by each donor, and peripheral blood mononuclear cells were used for TCR beta sequencing. Genomic DNA was extracted from the blood cell samples with the Qiagen DNeasy Blood Extraction Kit. The receptor's source is a man aged 35 to 55 in good health and CMV-seropositive. The rearranged chain carries TRBV11-2 and TRBJ2-7, with TRBD2 matching 10 junction bases. Sequencing was carried out using PBMCs. The base sequence is TGTGCCAGCAGCATCCTGAGCGGGAGGGCCGGCGAGCAGTACTTC. Its coded protein is CASSILSGRAGEQYF.